This TCR beta chain was retrieved from a study of vaccination effects on CD4 cells after COVID-19. At the level of the study: Each participant was administered two doses of either the BNT162b2 or the mRNA-1273 vaccine. Sampling occurred 16 days and one week pre-vaccination in two convalescent patients.

V was cut by 0 bases and J by 7 bases, with 10 bases left in between. The V gene's germline CDR1 is MNHEY and CDR2 SMNVEV (reference sequence). This CDR3 region has 13 residues. Produced via immunoSEQ multiplex PCR; TCRdb's table is partial and in-frame only. The table includes 40,000 to 50,000 clones, roughly two thirds detected once. Points on this clone: What it binds is not known.

Viral peptide pools were used in the ViraFEST assay to expand antigen-specific CD4+ T cells, and sequencing came afterward. When around ten days of culture had elapsed, CD4+ T cells were isolated. The person had PCR-confirmed SARS-CoV-2 infection between March and December 2020. Wells of more than 1.5 million PBMC each were grown with about 9.5 IU/ml IL-2 and roughly 9.9 ug/ml peptides. V is TRBV27 and J is TRBJ2-7; maybe TRBD2 (5 bases). Sequencing used CD4+ T cells from PBMCs cultured with a peptide pool, obtained before COVID-19 vaccination. This TCR was recovered from a human donor who had a prior SARS-CoV-2 infection. As DNA, the CDR3 is TGTGCCAGCAGTTTATCGGACTCTGAGGAGCAGTACTTC. It specifies CASSLSDSEEQYF.